The 10 T cell receptor beta chains reported below all come from one sample, sequenced in a study of blood T cell repertoires in COVID-19. The method was immunoSEQ multiplex PCR; TCRdb's version includes in-frame clones alone and lacks a portion of them. The data contain about 110,000 clones, approximately 70% of them singletons. The sequencing input was peripheral blood. Receptors originate from a middle-aged woman with acute or convalescent COVID-19.

The rearrangement uses TRBV3-1 (or the pseudogene TRBV3-2) and TRBJ1-2, with 8 bases identical to TRBD1. Germline CDR1 is LGHDT and CDR2 is YNNKEL (reference sequence). Germline trimming cut 3 bases from V and 5 bases from J; bases unmatched to any gene: 5. This CDR3 has 14 residues. This chain's CDR3 is CASSQGQASYGYTF. In DNA form, the CDR3 reads TGTGCCAGCAGCCAGGGACAGGCATCATATGGCTACACCTTC.

This chain connects TRBV24-1 to TRBJ2-2; TRBD1 aligns across 7 bases. Per the germline V gene, CDR1 is KGHDR and CDR2 is SFDVKD. The CDR3 has 16 amino acids. Trimming cost V 3 bases and J 6 bases; bases outside gene matches: 9. The CDR3 nucleotides are TGTGCCACCAGTGATAAGACAGGGTATGATTCCGGGGAGCTGTTTTTT. Translated, it gives CATSDKTGYDSGELFF.

The chain joins TRBV5-5 to TRBJ2-2; TRBD1 agrees at 7 bases. Per germline, CDR1 SGHKS and CDR2 YYEKEE (reference sequence). Trimming removed 4 bases from V and 5 bases from J; junction bases left unmatched: 8. The CDR3 has 15 amino acids. The CDR3 is CASSPRDSYTGELFF. The DNA for the CDR3 is TGTGCCAGCAGCCCCCGGGACAGTTATACCGGGGAGCTGTTTTTT.

V is TRBV15 and J is TRBJ2-1, with 8 bases identical to TRBD1. This CDR3 contains 14 residues. CDR1 is LNHNV and CDR2 is YYDKDF in the germline V gene (reference sequence). Trimming removed 6 bases from V and 9 bases from J; junction bases left unmatched: 10. The CDR3 DNA reads as TGTGCCACCAGTCGGGACAGGAGTTCACTTGAGCAGTTCTTC. This gives the protein CATSRDRSSLEQFF.

CDR3 sequence reads: CASSLDRTVTYEQYF. CDR3 in DNA: TGTGCCAGCAGCTTAGACCGGACAGTGACCTACGAGCAGTACTTC. The rearrangement joins TRBV7-2 to TRBJ2-7; D perhaps matches TRBD1 (6 bases). With 1 base removed from V and 2 bases from J, the gap between germline ends came to 12 bases. Germline CDR1 reads SGHTA; CDR2 reads FQGNSA. The CDR3 consists of 15 residues.

This clone was seen many times. The V gene is TRBV18, the J gene TRBJ1-5, with 9 bases identical to TRBD1. The CDR3 sequence is 17 residues long. Germline V lookup: CDR1 KGHSH, CDR2 LQKENI. Trimming removed 6 bases from V and 7 bases from J; junction bases left unmatched: 16. The CDR3 sequence: CASSLARGGQGSQPQHF. The CDR3 nucleotides are TGTGCCAGCTCGCTAGCCCGAGGGGGACAGGGATCCCAGCCCCAGCATTTT.

The chain employs TRBV7-8 and TRBJ1-1; 10 bases align to TRBD1. Looked up from germline, CDR1 is SGHVS and CDR2 is FQNEAQ. The CDR3 consists of 14 residues. With 3 bases clipped from V and 11 bases from J, the junction kept 9 bases outside the gene matches. The DNA of the CDR3 is TGTGCCAGCAGCTTTAATGACAGGGGGCGGAGTGCTTTCTTT. It specifies CASSFNDRGRSAFF.

The chain is built from TRBV30 and TRBJ2-7; 8 bases are shared with TRBD2. Germline CDR1 and CDR2: GTSNPN and SVGIG (reference sequence). CDR3 length: 15 residues. V trimming: 0 bases; J trimming: 6 bases; junction bases outside the gene matches: 10. CDR3 residues: CAWSVFTGGASEQYF. The CDR3, as DNA: TGTGCCTGGAGTGTATTTACGGGGGGGGCTAGCGAGCAGTACTTC.

The V call is TRBV7-9, the J call TRBJ2-5, with TRBD2 matching over 8 bases. The CDR3 covers 16 residues. Germline lookup yields CDR1 SEHNR and CDR2 FQNEAQ (reference sequence). The V and J ends lost 5 bases and 5 bases, in that order; junction bases with no gene match: 13. DNA for the CDR3: TGTGCCAGCAGCCTGCCGCGAGCGGGGGCGGGGGAGACCCAGTACTTC. This translates into CASSLPRAGAGETQYF.

There are a few counts of this clone. The chain is built from TRBV11-3 and TRBJ2-3, with TRBD2 matching 11 bases. V dropped 5 bases and J dropped 1; count of bases not matched to a gene: 2. CDR3 length equals 15 residues. In germline, CDR1 is SGHNT, CDR2 YENEEA. The CDR3 is CASSPTSGGTDTQYF. Written as DNA, the CDR3 is TGTGCCAGCAGCCCGACTAGCGGGGGCACAGATACGCAGTATTTT.